This is a list of T cell receptor beta chains from one sample in a study of cytomegalovirus exposure and HLA in healthy donors. The method was immunoSEQ multiplex PCR; TCRdb's version includes in-frame clones alone and lacks a portion of them. This listing includes roughly 62,000 clones. The sample was PBMCs. These receptors came from a woman aged 18 to 35 in good health and CMV-seronegative. Both conserved end residues are part of each CDR3. The D gene is left open where the match is weak.

NA	TRBV6-1	TRBJ1-5	TGTGCCAGCAGTGAACGGTTTCAAGTCAATCAGCCCCAGCATTTT	CASSERFQVNQPQHF
NA	TRBV27	TRBJ2-1	TGTGCCAGCAGTTTAGACACTCCGTACAATGAGCAGTTCTTC	CASSLDTPYNEQFF
NA	TRBV6-4	TRBJ2-1	TGTGCCAGCAGCTTCCACGGAGCGGACTACAATGAGCAGTTCTTC	CASSFHGADYNEQFF
NA	TRBV11-3	TRBJ2-5	TGTGCCAGCAGCCCAATCGAGGAGACCCAGTACTTC	CASSPIEETQYF
TRBD1	TRBV27	TRBJ1-2	TGTGCCAGCTTACCGACAGGGATTCGAGGTGATGGCTACACCTTC	CASLPTGIRGDGYTF
NA	TRBV6-5	TRBJ1-5	TGTGCCAGCAGTTACTCTTTCAGGGACAATCAGCCCCAGCATTTT	CASSYSFRDNQPQHF
NA	TRBV6-6	TRBJ2-3	TGTGCCAGCACTTCGACGAGGGATACGCAGTATTTT	CASTSTRDTQYF
TRBD2	TRBV15	TRBJ2-2	TGTGCCACCAGCAGAACTAGCGGGGGGCCGGCCGGGGAGCTGTTTTTT	CATSRTSGGPAGELFF
NA	TRBV6-5	TRBJ1-1	TGTGCCAGCGAGAAGAAGCTGAACACTGAAGCTTTCTTT	CASEKKLNTEAFF
TRBD1	TRBV6-5	TRBJ1-1	TGTGCCAGCAGCGTCGGACAGGGGACTGAAGCTTTCTTT	CASSVGQGTEAFF
NA	TRBV25-1	TRBJ1-1	TGTGCCAGCAGTGATCTTGGGGCGGACACTGAAGCTTTCTTT	CASSDLGADTEAFF
NA	TRBV18	TRBJ2-2	TGTGCCAGCTCACCACCGTCTGTCACTACGAACACCGGGGAGCTGTTTTTT	CASSPPSVTTNTGELFF
TRBD1	TRBV6-5	TRBJ2-7	TGTGCCAGCAGTTACTCGGGACAGGGTCGCTACGAGCAGTACTTC	CASSYSGQGRYEQYF
NA	TRBV6-1	TRBJ1-2	TGTGCCAGCAGTGAAGTGGGTAACAGGGACGGCTACACCTTC	CASSEVGNRDGYTF
NA	TRBV19	TRBJ2-3	TGTGCCAGTAGTGTGGGACAGACGGACAGCGGGACGCAGTATTTT	CASSVGQTDSGTQYF
NA	TRBV7-9	TRBJ2-2	TGTGCCAGCAGCTTGCCTAGTCAAACCGGGGAGCTGTTTTTT	CASSLPSQTGELFF
NA	TRBV6-6	TRBJ1-1	TGTGCCAGCAGTTACCAGGGAAGCACTGAAGCTTTCTTT	CASSYQGSTEAFF
TRBD2	TRBV9	TRBJ2-2	TGTGCCAGCAGCCCCAGGACTAGCGGGAGCATACCAACCGGGGAGCTGTTTTTT	CASSPRTSGSIPTGELFF
NA	TRBV7-9	TRBJ1-5	TGTGCCAGCAGCTTAGGCGCAGGTCGAGGGCATCAGCCCCAGCATTTT	CASSLGAGRGHQPQHF
NA	TRBV2	TRBJ2-3	TGTGCCAGCAGTTGGTTGCATTCGGGAGATACGCAGTATTTT	CASSWLHSGDTQYF
NA	TRBV30	TRBJ2-7	TGTGCCTGGAGTGTTTACGGTCAGGGACTTGAGGAGCAGTACTTC	CAWSVYGQGLEEQYF
NA	TRBV5-4	TRBJ2-3	TGTGCCAGCAGCTTAAATTCTATGACAGGAGATACGCAGTATTTT	CASSLNSMTGDTQYF
NA	TRBV7-9	TRBJ2-5	TGTGCCAGCAGCCGACAGGAAGAGACCCAGTACTTC	CASSRQEETQYF
TRBD2	TRBV5-1	TRBJ2-1	TGCGCCAGCAGCGGGACTAGCGGGAAGAGTTTAAATGAGCAGTTCTTC	CASSGTSGKSLNEQFF
NA	TRBV5-6	TRBJ2-7	TGTGCCAGCAGCCCCGGGATCTCCTACGAGCAGTACTTC	CASSPGISYEQYF
TRBD2	TRBV28	TRBJ2-2	TGTGCCAGCAGTCCGCGGGGGGGAAAGGTTTCCACCGGGGAGCTGTTTTTT	CASSPRGGKVSTGELFF
TRBD1	TRBV2	TRBJ1-5	TGTGCCACCCAGTACCCAGGGGGCTTGGGCAATCAGCCCCAGCATTTT	CATQYPGGLGNQPQHF
NA	TRBV11-3	TRBJ2-3	TGTGCCAGCAGCTTACAGGGCACAGATACGCAGTATTTT	CASSLQGTDTQYF
NA	TRBV7-9	TRBJ1-5	TGTGCCAGCAGCCCTATGAAATACAATCAGCCCCAGCATTTT	CASSPMKYNQPQHF
NA	TRBV4-1	TRBJ2-7	TGCGCCAGCAGCCAAGCATTCAGGGCGAACGAGCAGTACTTC	CASSQAFRANEQYF
NA	TRBV7-9	TRBJ1-1	TGTGCCAGCAGGGTACAGGGGAACACTGAAGCTTTCTTT	CASRVQGNTEAFF
TRBD1	TRBV5-4	TRBJ1-2	TGTGCCAGCAGCCATTGGACAGGTTTATCCTATGGCTACACCTTC	CASSHWTGLSYGYTF
TRBD1	TRBV6-6	TRBJ1-6	TGTGCCAGCAGTCTGGACAGGGCTGTTAGTTCACCCCTCCACTTT	CASSLDRAVSSPLHF
TRBD1	TRBV2	TRBJ1-5	TGTGCCAGCAATCGAAACAGGGGTGTCAATCAGCCCCAGCATTTT	CASNRNRGVNQPQHF
TRBD1	TRBV6-5	TRBJ1-5	TGTGCCAGCAGAACCAGGGGGAGCAATCAGCCCCAGCATTTT	CASRTRGSNQPQHF
NA	TRBV7-6	TRBJ2-7	TGTGCCAGCAGCTTAGAACAGAACTCCTACGAGCAGTACTTC	CASSLEQNSYEQYF
NA	TRBV30	TRBJ1-2	TGTGCCTGGAGTGTACCCCCCAACGGGACCCTAAGGGGGAATGGCTACACCTTC	CAWSVPPNGTLRGNGYTF
TRBD1	TRBV5-1	TRBJ2-1	TGCGCCAGCAGCCAGGGACAGGGGGACAATGAGCAGTTCTTC	CASSQGQGDNEQFF
NA	TRBV5-1	TRBJ2-1	TGCGCCAGCAGCTTGATCGGGAACAATGAGCAGTTCTTC	CASSLIGNNEQFF
NA	TRBV6-5	TRBJ1-6	TGTGCCAGCAGTTACCGGGGGGGTGGGAATTCACCCCTCCACTTT	CASSYRGGGNSPLHF
NA	TRBV27	TRBJ2-3	TGTGCCAGCAGTTTAATGAGGGTAGATACGCAGTATTTT	CASSLMRVDTQYF
NA	TRBV18	TRBJ2-7	TGTGCCAGCTCACCGCCCGGGGGGCTCCGGACGTACGAGCAGTACTTC	CASSPPGGLRTYEQYF
TRBD1	TRBV7-9	TRBJ1-2	TGTGCCAGCGGGGGGGACAGGAGCTATGGCTACACCTTC	CASGGDRSYGYTF
NA	TRBV2	TRBJ2-7	TGTGCCAGCAGCCAGTCCAGAGGGGGGAGGGGGAGGACGCACTACGAGCAGTACTTC	CASSQSRGGRGRTHYEQYF
NA	TRBV5-1	TRBJ2-7	TGCGCCAGCAGAGTAGGGGCCAACGACGAGCAGTACTTC	CASRVGANDEQYF
TRBD1	TRBV7-9	TRBJ1-1	TGTGCCAGCAGTACAGGGGCGCTGGACACTGAAGCTTTCTTT	CASSTGALDTEAFF
NA	TRBV19	TRBJ1-2	TGTGCCAGTAGTATGTTTGGGGACTTTGGCGGCTACACCTTC	CASSMFGDFGGYTF
TRBD1	TRBV6-5	TRBJ1-1	TGTGCCAGCAGTTACTGGGACAGACCCTCTGAAGCTTTCTTT	CASSYWDRPSEAFF
TRBD1	TRBV28	TRBJ2-1	TGTGCCAGCAGCACGGGACAGGGGGCGGCCGATGAGCAGTTCTTC	CASSTGQGAADEQFF
TRBD2	TRBV5-1	TRBJ2-3	TGCGCCAGCAGCTTGGGGGACTATCCTACAGATACGCAGTATTTT	CASSLGDYPTDTQYF